This T cell receptor beta chain derives from a study of control samples from healthy donors and cancer patients. V was trimmed by 3 bases and J by 6 bases, leaving 12 bases between them. Germline lookup yields CDR1 SGHRS and CDR2 YFSETQ. The CDR3 extends over 13 amino acids. TCRdb's copy holds only in-frame clones and misses some; the assay was immunoSEQ multiplex PCR. Of tens of thousands of clones listed, nearly 90% are singletons. The chain joins TRBV5-1 to TRBJ1-2, with D unresolved. The TCR sequence derives from a woman aged 45 to 65 in good health. Sequenced input: blood. CDR3 coding DNA: TGCGCCAGCAGCTGGGGAGCAACCAATGGCTACACCTTC. Translating it yields CASSWGATNGYTF.